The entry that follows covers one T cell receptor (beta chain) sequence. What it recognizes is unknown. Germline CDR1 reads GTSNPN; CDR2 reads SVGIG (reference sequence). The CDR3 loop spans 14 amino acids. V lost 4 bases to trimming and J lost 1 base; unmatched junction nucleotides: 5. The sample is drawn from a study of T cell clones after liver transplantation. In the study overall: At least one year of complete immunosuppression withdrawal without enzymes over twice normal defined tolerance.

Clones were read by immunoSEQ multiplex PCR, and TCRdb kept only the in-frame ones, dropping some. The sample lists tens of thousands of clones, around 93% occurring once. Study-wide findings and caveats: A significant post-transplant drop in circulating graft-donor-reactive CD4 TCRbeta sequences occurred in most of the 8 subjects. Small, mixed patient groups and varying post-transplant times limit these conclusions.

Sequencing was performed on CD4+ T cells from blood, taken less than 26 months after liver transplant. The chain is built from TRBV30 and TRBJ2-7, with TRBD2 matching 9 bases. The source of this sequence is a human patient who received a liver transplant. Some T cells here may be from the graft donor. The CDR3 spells CAWMAGGVSYEQYF. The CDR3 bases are TGTGCCTGGATGGCGGGAGGGGTATCCTACGAGCAGTACTTC.